The present T cell receptor beta chain was sequenced within a study of monozygotic twins with inflammatory bowel disease. CDR3 length: 12 amino acids. CDR1 MNHNS and CDR2 SASEGT come from the germline V gene. Every single donor had an approximately 2.5 ml blood sample drawn. UMIs that included a 6-nucleotide sample barcode were added by template switching, which took place during cDNA synthesis. Using TCRalpha and TCRbeta cDNA, the researchers carried out two nested PCRs that lasted about 15 and 9 cycles. TCRdb re-called the 5' RACE reads and shows each CDR3 protein once, DNA omitted. The specimen's table records 170,000 or so distinct CDR3 sequences.

This sequence was found in a human donor with ulcerative colitis or Crohn's disease, or a healthy co-twin of an affected twin (not recorded which). V and J are TRBV6-1 and TRBJ2-3; there is no DNA to check the TCRdb D call of TRBD1. The sample comprised blood. CDR3 protein: CASVGEPDTQYF.